The next 26 T cell receptor beta chains were all read from a single sample in a study of blood T cell repertoires in COVID-19. Using immunoSEQ multiplex PCR, the repertoire was profiled, and TCRdb retains in-frame clones only, with some absent. The sample holds some 58,000 clones; 88% are singletons and the top ten take 3.5%. The specimen was peripheral blood. These receptors were taken from a human donor in a cohort sampled during active COVID-19.

V gene TRBV3-1 (or the pseudogene TRBV3-2) combines with J gene TRBJ2-3, with 10 bases fitting TRBD1. V lost 3 bases to trimming and J lost 5 bases; unmatched junction nucleotides: 5. The CDR3 has 15 amino acids. Germline V gives CDR1 LGHDT, CDR2 YNNKEL (reference sequence). In DNA, the CDR3 is TGTGCCAGCAGCCACGATCGGGACAGGGGAGATACGCAGTATTTT. It encodes CASSHDRDRGDTQYF.

The chain employs TRBV30 and TRBJ1-2; maybe TRBD1 (5 bases). This CDR3 comprises 13 residues. Germline V gene lookup returns CDR1 GTSNPN and CDR2 SVGIG (reference sequence). Trimming stripped 4 bases from V and 2 bases from J, with 11 bases between. CDR3 amino acids: CAWTWGANYGYTF. CDR3 nucleotides: TGTGCCTGGACTTGGGGCGCAAACTATGGCTACACCTTC.

The chain combines TRBV5-5 with TRBJ1-1; 9 nucleotides align to TRBD1. Germline trimming cut 4 bases from V and 4 bases from J; bases unmatched to any gene: 8. From germline, CDR1 is SGHKS and CDR2 YYEKEE (reference sequence). This CDR3 comprises 15 residues. CDR3 bases: TGTGCCAGCAGCCTGGGCTGGACAGGGGCCACTGAAGCTTTCTTT. The encoded protein is CASSLGWTGATEAFF.

This sequence joins TRBV30 and TRBJ1-6, with D possibly TRBD1 on 5 matching bases. The CDR3 length is 14 residues. V lost 2 bases, J lost 10 bases, and 15 bases lay in between. Germline CDR1 GTSNPN, CDR2 SVGIG (reference sequence). The DNA of the CDR3 is TGTGCCTGGAGTCTGGTCCAGGGAAGGTCACCCCTCCACTTT. The encoded protein is CAWSLVQGRSPLHF.

The chain links TRBV7-3 to TRBJ2-1; TRBD2 aligns across 11 bases. The germline V gene has CDR1 SGHTA and CDR2 FQGTGA. V shed 4 bases, J shed 3 bases, and the junction held 2 bases outside the gene matches. This CDR3 region has 15 residues. The CDR3 DNA is TGTGCCAGCAGCTCCGGGACTAGCGGCTACAATGAGCAGTTCTTC. This translates into CASSSGTSGYNEQFF.

The chain recombines TRBV5-3 with TRBJ2-5; a weak D match, TRBD1 (7 bases). TRBV5-3 is flagged as an ORF with uncertain function. The V end was cut by 5 bases, the J end by 5 bases, with 16 bases between. The length of the CDR3 is 14 residues. The CDR3 DNA follows: TGTGCCAGAAGACAAAAGACAGGGAGGGAGACCCAGTACTTC. Translated, it gives CARRQKTGRETQYF.

V is TRBV15 and J is TRBJ2-5, with D possibly matching TRBD1 (5 bases). The V and J ends lost 1 base and 5 bases respectively, with 8 bases between them. In germline, CDR1 is LNHNV, CDR2 YYDKDF (reference sequence). The CDR3 is 13 amino acids. The CDR3 protein is CATSRAPGETQYF. As DNA, the CDR3 is TGTGCCACCAGCAGAGCCCCAGGGGAGACCCAGTACTTC.

The chain carries TRBV5-6 and TRBJ2-1, with TRBD2 matching over 12 bases. V gave up 4 bases and J gave up 3 bases; unmatched junction bases: 2. The germline V gene encodes CDR1 SGHDT and CDR2 YYEEEE. The CDR3 runs 15 residues. The CDR3 nucleotides read TGTGCCAGCAGCAGACTAGCGGGAGTCTACAATGAGCAGTTCTTC. Its protein product is CASSRLAGVYNEQFF.

The CDR3 nucleotides read TGTGCCAGCAGTACAGGGAATTTTAATTCACCCCTCCACTTT. Its protein is CASSTGNFNSPLHF. The chain is built from TRBV7-9 and TRBJ1-6, with D perhaps TRBD1 (6 bases). The CDR3 is 14 residues long. V lost 6 bases, J lost 6 bases, and 12 bases lay in between. Germline V gene sequence: CDR1 SEHNR, CDR2 FQNEAQ (reference sequence).

This clone occurred a few times. CDR3: CATSRGGTGELFF. The DNA of the CDR3 is TGTGCCACCAGCAGGGGAGGGACCGGGGAGCTGTTTTTT. The V and J genes are TRBV15 and TRBJ2-2; 7 positions agree with TRBD2. CDR1 LNHNV and CDR2 YYDKDF come from the germline V gene (reference sequence). This CDR3 spans 13 amino acids. The V and J ends lost 3 bases and 5 bases, in that order; junction bases with no gene match: 0.

This clone showed up just once. The rearrangement links TRBV18 to TRBJ1-1; 8 nucleotides match TRBD1. Germline CDR1 and CDR2: KGHSH and LQKENI. CDR3 size: 15 residues. With 2 bases clipped from V and 1 base from J, the junction kept 3 bases outside the gene matches. The CDR3 nucleotides read TGTGCCAGCTCACCATCGGGGACAGGGAACACTGAAGCTTTCTTT. As protein: CASSPSGTGNTEAFF.

The chain employs TRBV9 and TRBJ1-2; unclear D gene. The length of the CDR3 is 17 residues. The V gene lost 3 bases and the J gene lost 0 bases, with 18 bases spanning the gap. CDR1 SGDLS and CDR2 YYNGEE come from the germline V gene. The CDR3 region has the DNA TGTGCCAGCAGCGCGGCGGTGGCCTCGGGGTCTAACTATGGCTACACCTTC. Protein: CASSAAVASGSNYGYTF. The whole variable domain, remainder taken from reference TRBV9 and TRBJ1-2, is DSGVTQTPKHLITATGQRVTLRCSPRSGDLSVYWYQQSLDQGLQFLIQYYNGEERAKGNILERFSAQQFPDLHSELNLSSLELGDSALYFCASSAAVASGSNYGYTFGSGTRLTVV.

The chain couples TRBV6-5 to TRBJ1-1; the D is unclear. Trimming cost V 5 bases and J 3 bases, with 7 bases left between them. This CDR3 contains 12 residues. The germline CDR1 and CDR2 sequences are MNHEY and SVGAGI. The CDR3 nucleotides are TGTGCCAGCAGTCTTCGGGACACTGAAGCTTTCTTT. This sequence encodes CASSLRDTEAFF.

This chain joins TRBV12-5 and TRBJ1-2; unclear D gene. The germline V and J ends were trimmed by 6 bases and 0 bases, with 11 bases remaining between them. Per germline, CDR1 LGHNT and CDR2 FRNRAP. This CDR3 has 14 amino acids. CDR3 DNA: TGTGCTAGTGGAACGGGAATTGCTAACTATGGCTACACCTTC. Its translation is CASGTGIANYGYTF.

The V call is TRBV25-1, the J call TRBJ1-3, with D perhaps TRBD1 (6 bases). CDR1 and CDR2 (germline): MGHDK, SYGVNS. CDR3 size: 15 residues. V was shortened by 3 bases and J by 0 bases, with 9 bases between the two germline ends. The CDR3 loop is CASSETGFSGNTIYF. The CDR3 DNA reads as TGTGCCAGCAGTGAGACAGGATTCTCTGGAAACACCATATATTTT. The complete variable domain, with remaining parts taken from reference TRBV25-1 and TRBJ1-3, reads EADIYQTPRYLVIGTGKKITLECSQTMGHDKMYWYQQDPGMELHLIHYSYGVNSTEKGDLSSESTVSRIRTEHFPLTLESARPSHTSQYLCASSETGFSGNTIYFGEGSWLTVV.

The chain couples TRBV5-1 to TRBJ1-4; D is possibly TRBD1 (5 bases). CDR1 is SGHRS, CDR2 YFSETQ, per germline. CDR3 length equals 15 residues. The V end was cut by 5 bases, the J end by 7 bases, with 18 bases between. CDR3 DNA: TGCGCCAGCAGGCACGAAGGAGGGGTGGGTGAAAAACTGTTTTTT. Translated, it gives CASRHEGGVGEKLFF.

V and J are TRBV7-8 and TRBJ2-7, with D possibly being TRBD1 (5 bases). Trimming shortened V by 0 bases and J by 10 bases, and 10 bases separated the two germline ends. From germline, CDR1 is SGHVS and CDR2 FQNEAQ. This CDR3 contains 12 residues. For the CDR3, the DNA is TGTGCCAGCAGCTTAGCGGTGGACACCCAGTACTTC. It specifies CASSLAVDTQYF.

The chain uses TRBV4-3 and TRBJ1-4; 10 nucleotides line up with TRBD1. Germline V gene data show CDR1 as LGHNA and CDR2 as YSLEER. The CDR3 has 15 amino acids. Trimming took 3 bases from V and 14 from J; bases not matched to a gene: 12. CDR3 bases: TGCGCCAGCAGCCAGAGTCGGACAGGGGGATATGGGCTGTTTTTT. Amino acids: CASSQSRTGGYGLFF.

The V gene is TRBV7-2, the J gene TRBJ1-3; 10 bases map to TRBD1. Germline V lookup: CDR1 SGHTA, CDR2 FQGNSA. CDR3 length equals 15 residues. V lost 4 bases and J lost 3; bases outside the gene matches: 3. The CDR3 spells CASSSRTGGGNTIYF. The CDR3 bases are TGTGCCAGCAGCTCACGGACAGGGGGTGGAAACACCATATATTTT.

The chain combines TRBV3-1 (or the pseudogene TRBV3-2) with TRBJ2-5, with D possibly TRBD2 on 5 matching bases. The CDR3 is 11 residues long. The germline V gene has CDR1 LGHDT and CDR2 YNNKEL (reference sequence). With 6 bases removed from V and 14 bases from J, the gap between germline ends came to 16 bases. CDR3 region: CASRDVGVPYF. DNA of the CDR3: TGTGCCAGCAGAGACGTGGGAGTCCCCTACTTC.

The CDR3 sequence is CASTRGGSGETQYF. Here the CDR3 DNA reads TGTGCCAGTACCCGGGGAGGGTCGGGCGAGACCCAGTACTTC. The gene calls are TRBV19 and TRBJ2-5, with 7 bases that match TRBD2. The CDR3 spans 14 residues. Germline lookup yields CDR1 LNHDA and CDR2 SQIVND (reference sequence). V lost 7 bases and J lost 5; bases outside the gene matches: 10.

J is TRBJ2-7 and V is TRBV5-1; the D gene is possibly TRBD2 (6 bases). Trimming stripped 3 bases from V and 1 base from J, with 8 bases between. Germline assignment: CDR1 SGHRS and CDR2 YFSETQ. The CDR3 spans 13 residues. This CDR3 is CASSSGLSYEQYF. The CDR3 coding sequence is TGCGCCAGCAGCTCCGGACTATCCTACGAGCAGTACTTC.

V and J are TRBV29-1 and TRBJ2-1; 8 positions agree with TRBD1. The CDR3 covers 12 residues. With V trimmed by 6 bases and J by 9 bases, 7 bases remained unmatched. Germline assignment: CDR1 SQVTM and CDR2 ANQGSEA. As DNA, the CDR3 is TGCAGCGTCGCTCGCAGGGGGCGTGAGCAGTTCTTC. Amino acid sequence: CSVARRGREQFF.

The chain is built from TRBV19 and TRBJ2-1; tentatively, D is TRBD2 (5 bases). Between the trimmed V and J ends, which lost 5 bases and 1 base, there was a span of 21 bases. CDR3 size: 18 residues. Germline CDR1 and CDR2: LNHDA and SQIVND (reference sequence). CDR3 DNA: TGTGCCAGTAGTCAGAGCGGAAGGCTGGTGGGGTCCTACAATGAGCAGTTCTTC. Encoded protein: CASSQSGRLVGSYNEQFF.

The chain joins TRBV18 to TRBJ1-3; no clear D gene. The ends were cut back, 1 base at V and 0 bases at J, with 10 bases in the middle. The CDR3 has 16 residues. The V gene's germline CDR1 is KGHSH and CDR2 LQKENI. CDR3 nucleotides: TGTGCCAGCTCACCACAGGCAGCGAACTCTGGAAACACCATATATTTT. Its protein product is CASSPQAANSGNTIYF.

V and J are TRBV7-8 and TRBJ1-1; D perhaps matches TRBD1 (5 bases). Trimming took off 2 bases at V and 2 bases at J, with 12 bases between the two ends. Germline CDR1 reads SGHVS; CDR2 reads FQNEAQ. There are 15 residues in the CDR3. The CDR3 nucleotides read TGTGCCAGCAGCTTACTCCAGGGTCGTAACACTGAAGCTTTCTTT. Translated: CASSLLQGRNTEAFF.